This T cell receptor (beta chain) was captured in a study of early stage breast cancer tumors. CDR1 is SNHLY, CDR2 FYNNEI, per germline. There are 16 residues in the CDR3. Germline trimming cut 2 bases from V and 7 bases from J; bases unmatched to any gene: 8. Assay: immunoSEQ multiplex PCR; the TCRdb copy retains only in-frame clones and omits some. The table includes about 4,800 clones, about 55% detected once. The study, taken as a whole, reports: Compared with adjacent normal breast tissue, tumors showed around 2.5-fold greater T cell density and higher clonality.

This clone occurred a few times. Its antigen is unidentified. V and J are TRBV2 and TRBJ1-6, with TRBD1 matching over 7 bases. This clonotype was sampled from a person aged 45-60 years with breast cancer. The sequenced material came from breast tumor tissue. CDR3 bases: TGTGCCAGCAGTGAATCAGGTTCAGGGGGGAATTCACCCCTCCACTTT. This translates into CASSESGSGGNSPLHF.